Listed below are T cell receptor beta chains from one sample, sequenced in a study of cytomegalovirus exposure and HLA in healthy donors. Sequencing was performed with immunoSEQ multiplex PCR; in TCRdb, only in-frame clones are kept and a portion is missing. The sample holds around 300,000 clones, about 85% seen once. The material sequenced was PBMCs. The source is a woman under 40 in good health and CMV-seropositive. CDR3s include the opening cysteine and the closing phenylalanine or tryptophan. A D gene is named only where the DNA matches it firmly. For some rows the clone size is stated as once, few or many, or as a class when expanded; others skip it.

- | TRBJ1-5 | TRBV4-2 | - | TGTGCCAGATCCGGCATAATACATCAGCCCCAGCATTTT | CARSGIIHQPQHF
- | TRBJ2-7 | TRBV13 | - | TGTGCCAGCAGCTCCTCCTACGAGCAGTACTTC | CASSSSYEQYF
- | TRBJ2-7 | TRBV30 | - | TGTGCCTGGAGTATCCCACCGGAGTTCTACGAGCAGTACTTC | CAWSIPPEFYEQYF
- | TRBJ1-2 | TRBV7-2 | - | TGTGCCAGCAGCTTATTTTCTGGGGCCCTCCTTAACTATGGCTACACCTTC | CASSLFSGALLNYGYTF
- | TRBJ1-5 | TRBV2 | TRBD1 | TGTGCCACCAGACAGGGTGGCAATCAGCCCCAGCATTTT | CATRQGGNQPQHF
- | TRBJ1-2 | TRBV4-2 | - | TGTGCCAGCAGCCAAGGCTTTAGAACCGGGACACCGTATGGCTACACCTTC | CASSQGFRTGTPYGYTF
- | TRBJ1-5 | TRBV11-2 | - | TGTGCCAGCAGTTCAGGGGCCGCGCGGGAAGCCCAGCATTTT | CASSSGAAREAQHF
- | TRBJ2-7 | TRBV7-3 | TRBD1 | TGTGCCAGCAGCCCCGACAGGGAACCTCTACGCTCCTACGAGCAGTACTTC | CASSPDREPLRSYEQYF
- | TRBJ1-4 | TRBV27 | - | TGTGCCAGCTCCCCAGGGTGGGATAATGAAAAACTGTTTTTT | CASSPGWDNEKLFF
- | TRBJ2-6 | TRBV9 | - | TGTGCCAGCAGCTTGACCGGGGGAGACAACGTCCTGACTTTC | CASSLTGGDNVLTF
- | TRBJ1-2 | TRBV6-5 | TRBD1 | TGTGCCAGCAGTTACGGGCAGGGGGGATTCGGCTACACCTTC | CASSYGQGGFGYTF
- | TRBJ2-1 | TRBV10-3 | - | TGTGCCATCAAAGGGGAACGATACAATGAGCAGTTCTTC | CAIKGERYNEQFF
- | TRBJ1-5 | TRBV7-2 | - | TGTGCCAGCAGCTTACAGGGAGGGAATCAGCCCCAGCATTTT | CASSLQGGNQPQHF
- | TRBJ1-5 | TRBV19 | - | TGTGCCAGTAGTAGCTTGGGTTACAATCAGCCCCAGCATTTT | CASSSLGYNQPQHF
- | TRBJ2-1 | TRBV27 | - | TGTGCCAGCAGCTGGGCGTCCTACAATGAGCAGTTCTTC | CASSWASYNEQFF
- | TRBJ1-1 | TRBV30 | - | TGTGCCTGGAGTGTTTCGGGTCGGTTTGTCACTGAAGCTTTCTTT | CAWSVSGRFVTEAFF
- | TRBJ1-1 | TRBV7-9 | - | TGTGCCAGCAGCTTAGGTGGGGTTTACGAAGCTTTCTTT | CASSLGGVYEAFF
- | TRBJ1-1 | TRBV29-1 | - | TGCAGCGTTGACCGGCCAGGAGTGAACACTGAAGCTTTCTTT | CSVDRPGVNTEAFF
- | TRBJ2-5 | TRBV6-6 | - | TGTGCCAGCACCCAAGCCGAGACCCAGTACTTC | CASTQAETQYF
- | TRBJ2-7 | TRBV7-2 | TRBD2 | TGTGCCAGCAGCTTAGCGTCCGGGACTAGCGCTTTGTACGAGCAGTACTTC | CASSLASGTSALYEQYF
- | TRBJ1-4 | TRBV5-6 | - | TGTGCCAGCAGCTCCGGACAGAATGAAAAACTGTTTTTT | CASSSGQNEKLFF
- | TRBJ2-5 | TRBV13 | TRBD1 | TGTGCCAGCAGCGGGGGGACAGGGAATCAAGAGACCCAGTACTTC | CASSGGTGNQETQYF
- | TRBJ2-6 | TRBV6-6 | - | TGTGCCAGCACCGGGGCTGGGGCCAACGTCCTGACTTTC | CASTGAGANVLTF
- | TRBJ2-7 | TRBV11-2 | TRBD1 | TGTGCCAGCAGCTTGGCAGGGGGCTCCTACGAGCAGTACTTC | CASSLAGGSYEQYF
- | TRBJ1-4 | TRBV5-8 | TRBD1 | TGTGCCAGCAGCTTGGGGGACAGTACTAATGAAAAACTGTTTTTT | CASSLGDSTNEKLFF
- | TRBJ2-1 | TRBV28 | - | TGTGCCAGCAGTTTAGGCGTGATAGGGTTTGATACCTACAATGAGCAGTTCTTC | CASSLGVIGFDTYNEQFF
- | TRBJ1-1 | TRBV5-1 | TRBD1 | TGCGCCAGCAGCTTGGACAGGGGGACTGAAGCTTTCTTT | CASSLDRGTEAFF
- | TRBJ2-1 | TRBV7-6 | TRBD2 | TGTGCCAGCAGTCAGCGGGGCGGGGCTTACAATGAGCAGTTCTTC | CASSQRGGAYNEQFF
- | TRBJ2-3 | TRBV30 | - | TGTGCCTGGAGTGTACCGGGAATGGGCACAGATACGCAGTATTTT | CAWSVPGMGTDTQYF
- | TRBJ1-2 | TRBV14 | - | TGTGCCAGCAGCCTAAACATTTATGGCTACACCTTC | CASSLNIYGYTF
- | TRBJ1-2 | TRBV29-1 | - | TGCAGCATAGGAACAAGTTCCTATGGCTACACCTTC | CSIGTSSYGYTF
- | TRBJ1-5 | TRBV7-8 | TRBD1 | TGTGCCAGCAGCTTAAAGACCCTGTCACAGGGGCCATATAGCAATCAGCCCCAGCATTTT | CASSLKTLSQGPYSNQPQHF
- | TRBJ1-2 | TRBV2 | TRBD1 | TGTGCCAGCAGTGATACCTCCGGGACAGTAGGAAGGGGCTACACCTTC | CASSDTSGTVGRGYTF
- | TRBJ2-1 | TRBV28 | TRBD2 | TGTGCCAGCAGCAGCGGGGCCTTGAATGAGCAGTTCTTC | CASSSGALNEQFF
- | TRBJ2-7 | TRBV7-6 | - | TGTGCCAGCAGCTTAACCCTACTAGGGTACGAGCAGTACTTC | CASSLTLLGYEQYF
- | TRBJ2-7 | TRBV15 | - | TGTGCCACCAGCACCCAGGCACCCTACGAGCAGTACTTC | CATSTQAPYEQYF
- | TRBJ1-5 | TRBV2 | TRBD1 | TGTGCCAGCGAGGGACAGGGAAAATATCAGCCCCAGCATTTT | CASEGQGKYQPQHF
- | TRBJ2-1 | TRBV7-3 | - | TGTGCCAGCAGCTCAGGTTTGGATTGGGATGAGCAGTTCTTC | CASSSGLDWDEQFF
- | TRBJ1-2 | TRBV29-1 | - | TGCAGCGTTGGGACCCCCCGTGGTGGCTACACCTTC | CSVGTPRGGYTF
- | TRBJ1-5 | TRBV6-1 | - | TGTGCCAGCAGTGAAGGAGGAAGGGATCAGCCCCAGCATTTT | CASSEGGRDQPQHF
- | TRBJ1-1 | TRBV6-6 | - | TGTGCCAGCAGCCCACCCCGAATGAACACTGAAGCTTTCTTT | CASSPPRMNTEAFF
once | TRBJ2-7 | TRBV27 | - | TGTGCCAGAGGAGGACGATCCTTTGACGAGCAGTACTTC | CARGGRSFDEQYF